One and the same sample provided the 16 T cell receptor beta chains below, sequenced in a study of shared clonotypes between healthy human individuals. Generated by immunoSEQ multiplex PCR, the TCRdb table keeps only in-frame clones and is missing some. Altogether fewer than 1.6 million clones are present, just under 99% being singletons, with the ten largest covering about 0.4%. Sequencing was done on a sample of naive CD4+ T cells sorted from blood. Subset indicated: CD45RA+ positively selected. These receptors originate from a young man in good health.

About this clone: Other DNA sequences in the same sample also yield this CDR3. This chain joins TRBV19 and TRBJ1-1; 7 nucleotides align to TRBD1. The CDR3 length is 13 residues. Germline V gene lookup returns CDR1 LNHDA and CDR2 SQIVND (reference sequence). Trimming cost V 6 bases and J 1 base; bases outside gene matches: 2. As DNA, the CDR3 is TGTGCCAGTAGCAGGGGGAGGAACACTGAAGCTTTCTTT. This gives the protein CASSRGRNTEAFF.

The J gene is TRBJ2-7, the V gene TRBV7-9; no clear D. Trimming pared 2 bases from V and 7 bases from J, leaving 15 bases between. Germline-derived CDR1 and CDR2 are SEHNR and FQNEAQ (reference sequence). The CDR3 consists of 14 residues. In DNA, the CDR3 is TGTGCCAGCAGCTTAAGCATGGGGTTCAGGGAGCAGTACTTC. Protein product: CASSLSMGFREQYF.

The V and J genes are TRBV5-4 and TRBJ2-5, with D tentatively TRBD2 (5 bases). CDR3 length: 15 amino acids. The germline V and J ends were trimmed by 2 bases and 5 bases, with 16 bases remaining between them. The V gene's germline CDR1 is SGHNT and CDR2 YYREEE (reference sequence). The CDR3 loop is CASSFGPSGAETQYF. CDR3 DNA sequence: TGTGCCAGCAGCTTCGGTCCCAGCGGCGCCGAGACCCAGTACTTC.

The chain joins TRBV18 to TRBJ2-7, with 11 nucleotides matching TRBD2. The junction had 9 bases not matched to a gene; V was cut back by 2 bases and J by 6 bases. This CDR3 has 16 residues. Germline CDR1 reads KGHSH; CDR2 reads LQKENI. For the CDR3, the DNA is TGTGCCAGCTCACCAGTAACTAGCGGGAGACGAACCGAGCAGTACTTC. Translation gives CASSPVTSGRRTEQYF.

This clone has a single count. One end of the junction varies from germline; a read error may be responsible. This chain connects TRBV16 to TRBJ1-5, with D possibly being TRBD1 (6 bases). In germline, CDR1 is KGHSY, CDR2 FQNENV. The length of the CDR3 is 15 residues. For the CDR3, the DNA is TGTGCCAGCAGACAATCTGCCAGGGGAAATCAGCCCCAGCATTTT. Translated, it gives CASRQSARGNQPQHF.

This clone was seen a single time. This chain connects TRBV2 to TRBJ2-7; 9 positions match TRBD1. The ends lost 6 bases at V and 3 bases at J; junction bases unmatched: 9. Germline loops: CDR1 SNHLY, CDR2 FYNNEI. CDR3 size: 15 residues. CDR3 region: CASRGTGTGFYEQYF. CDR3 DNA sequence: TGTGCCAGCAGGGGCACCGGGACAGGGTTCTACGAGCAGTACTTC.

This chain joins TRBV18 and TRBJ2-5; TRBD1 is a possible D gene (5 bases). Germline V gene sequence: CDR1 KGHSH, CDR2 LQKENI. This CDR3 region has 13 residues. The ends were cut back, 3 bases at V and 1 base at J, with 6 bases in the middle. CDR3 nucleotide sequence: TGTGCCAGCTCACCGACAGTCCAAGAGACCCAGTACTTC. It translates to CASSPTVQETQYF.

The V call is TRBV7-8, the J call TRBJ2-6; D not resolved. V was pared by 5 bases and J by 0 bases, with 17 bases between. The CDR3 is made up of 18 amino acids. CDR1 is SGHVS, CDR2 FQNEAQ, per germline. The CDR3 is CASSADVVRISGANVLTF. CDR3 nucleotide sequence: TGTGCCAGCAGCGCGGACGTGGTACGGATCTCTGGGGCCAACGTCCTGACTTTC.

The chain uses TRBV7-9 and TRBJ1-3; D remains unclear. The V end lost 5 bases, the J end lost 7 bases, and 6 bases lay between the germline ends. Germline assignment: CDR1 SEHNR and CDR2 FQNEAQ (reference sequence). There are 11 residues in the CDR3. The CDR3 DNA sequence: TGTGCCAGCAGCAGCCTGAACACCATATATTTT. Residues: CASSSLNTIYF.

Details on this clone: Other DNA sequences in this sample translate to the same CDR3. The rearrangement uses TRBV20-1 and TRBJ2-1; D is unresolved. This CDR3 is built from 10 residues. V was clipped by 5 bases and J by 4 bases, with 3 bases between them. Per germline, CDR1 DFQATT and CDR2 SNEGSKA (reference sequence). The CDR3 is CSAGYNEQFF. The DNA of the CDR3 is TGCAGTGCTGGTTACAATGAGCAGTTCTTC.

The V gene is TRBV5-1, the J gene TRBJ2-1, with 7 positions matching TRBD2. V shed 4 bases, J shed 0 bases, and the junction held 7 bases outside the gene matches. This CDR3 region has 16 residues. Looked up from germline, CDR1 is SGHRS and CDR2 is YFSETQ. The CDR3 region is CASSPRGESSYNEQFF. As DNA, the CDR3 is TGCGCCAGCAGCCCCCGGGGGGAGAGCTCCTACAATGAGCAGTTCTTC.

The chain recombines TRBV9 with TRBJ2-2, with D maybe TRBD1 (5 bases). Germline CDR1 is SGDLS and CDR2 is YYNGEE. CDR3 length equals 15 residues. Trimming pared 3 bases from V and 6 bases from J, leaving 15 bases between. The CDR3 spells CASSAAMGLAGELFF. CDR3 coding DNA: TGTGCCAGCAGCGCGGCGATGGGGCTTGCCGGGGAGCTGTTTTTT.

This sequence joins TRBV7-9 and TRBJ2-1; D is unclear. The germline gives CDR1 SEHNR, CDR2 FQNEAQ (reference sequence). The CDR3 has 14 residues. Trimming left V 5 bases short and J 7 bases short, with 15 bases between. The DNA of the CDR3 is TGTGCCAGCAGCAAAACCAGAACCGCGAATGAGCAGTTCTTC. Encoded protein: CASSKTRTANEQFF.

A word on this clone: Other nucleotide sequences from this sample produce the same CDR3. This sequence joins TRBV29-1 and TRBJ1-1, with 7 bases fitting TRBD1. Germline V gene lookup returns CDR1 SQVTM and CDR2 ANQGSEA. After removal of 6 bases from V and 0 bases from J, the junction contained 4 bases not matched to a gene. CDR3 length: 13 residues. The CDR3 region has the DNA TGCAGCGTCCAGGGGGTCTTGAACACTGAAGCTTTCTTT. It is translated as CSVQGVLNTEAFF.

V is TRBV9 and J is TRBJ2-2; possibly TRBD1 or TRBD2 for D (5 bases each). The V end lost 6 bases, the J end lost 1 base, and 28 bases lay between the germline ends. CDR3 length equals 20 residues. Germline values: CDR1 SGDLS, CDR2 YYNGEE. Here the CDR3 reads CASIFSSRLSGTKNTGELFF. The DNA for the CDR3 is TGTGCCAGCATCTTCTCATCCCGCTTGTCCGGGACCAAGAACACCGGGGAGCTGTTTTTT.

Written as DNA, the CDR3 is TGTGCCAGAAGCTTAAATACTAACTATGGCTACACCTTC. It codes for CARSLNTNYGYTF. The V call is TRBV5-3, the J call TRBJ1-2; D remains ambiguous. TRBV5-3 is an ORF, and what it does is uncertain. CDR3 size: 13 residues. The ends were cut back, 2 bases at V and 0 bases at J, with 5 bases in the middle.